These 12 T cell receptor beta chains were all obtained from the same sample, sequenced in a study of cytomegalovirus exposure and HLA in healthy donors. 13 Jbeta primers and 60 Vbeta primers were used for the PCR. Produced via immunoSEQ multiplex PCR; TCRdb's table is partial and in-frame only. The top ten hold approximately 6% of the sample, which has approximately 210,000 clones, roughly 82% seen once. Sequences were obtained from PBMCs. These receptors all stem from a man in his forties in good health and CMV-seropositive.

This clone was detected a few times. The chain carries TRBV4-1 and TRBJ1-1, with D maybe TRBD1 (5 bases). Germline lookup yields CDR1 MGHRA and CDR2 YSYEKL. Trimming cost V 4 bases and J 1 base, with 10 bases left between them. CDR3 length equals 14 residues. CDR3 amino acids: CASSLRDPNTEAFF. DNA for the CDR3: TGCGCCAGCAGCCTGCGGGACCCGAACACTGAAGCTTTCTTT.

The chain combines TRBV2 with TRBJ1-2; 7 bases line up with TRBD1. CDR3 size: 12 residues. Germline assignment: CDR1 SNHLY and CDR2 FYNNEI. J gave up 7 bases and V 4 bases, and 3 bases lay outside the gene matches. For the CDR3, the DNA is TGTGCCAGCAGTGGGACAGGAGGTGGCTACACCTTC. Translated: CASSGTGGGYTF.

The V and J genes are TRBV7-9 and TRBJ2-5; possibly TRBD2 for D (6 bases). Trimming took 4 bases from V and 9 from J, leaving 9 bases between them. CDR3 length equals 11 residues. CDR1 and CDR2 from the germline V gene are SEHNR and FQNEAQ (reference sequence). CDR3 residues: CASSSRGSQYF. In nucleotides, the CDR3 is TGTGCCAGCAGCTCCCGGGGGTCCCAGTACTTC.

The rearrangement uses TRBV7-8 and TRBJ2-7, with D possibly TRBD2 on 5 matching bases. Trimming cost V 1 base and J 5 bases, with 18 bases left between them. This CDR3 region has 16 residues. From germline, CDR1 is SGHVS and CDR2 FQNEAQ. CDR3 in DNA: TGTGCCAGCAGCTTAGTGGGCCCTAGCTTCCCCAACGAGCAGTACTTC. This translates into CASSLVGPSFPNEQYF.

The chain combines TRBV19 with TRBJ1-1, with 9 bases aligning to TRBD1. V gave up 6 bases and J gave up 1 base; unmatched junction bases: 3. Germline V gene sequence: CDR1 LNHDA, CDR2 SQIVND (reference sequence). The CDR3 consists of 14 residues. In nucleotides, the CDR3 is TGTGCCAGTAGCCTACAGGGGGCGAACACTGAAGCTTTCTTT. Its translation is CASSLQGANTEAFF.

The rearrangement uses TRBV4-1 and TRBJ2-3; 11 bases agree with TRBD2. This CDR3 spans 16 amino acids. V trimming: 4 bases; J trimming: 2 bases; junction bases outside the gene matches: 5. Looked up from germline, CDR1 is MGHRA and CDR2 is YSYEKL. The CDR3 DNA reads as TGCGCCAGCAGCCCCACGGGACTAGCGGCCACAGATACGCAGTATTTT. Translated: CASSPTGLAATDTQYF.

On this clone itself: At one of its ends the junction is not consistent with the germline gene, which may arise from a read error. This chain links TRBV19 with TRBJ1-1, with TRBD1 identical over 8 bases. The germline V gene has CDR1 LNHDA and CDR2 SQIVND (reference sequence). The CDR3 sequence is 12 residues long. The CDR3 DNA follows: TGTGCCACCGCCCGGCCGACAGGGGAAGTTTTCTTT. This encodes CATARPTGEVFF.

The chain carries TRBV10-3 and TRBJ2-7; the match to TRBD1 covers 8 bases. Germline CDR1 reads ENHRY; CDR2 reads SYGVKD. Losses at the gene ends were 6 bases for V and 0 bases for J; bases not matched to a gene: 4. The CDR3 covers 14 residues. This chain's CDR3 is CAIRTDRGSYEQYF. In DNA, the CDR3 is TGTGCCATCAGAACTGACAGGGGCTCCTACGAGCAGTACTTC.

The chain has TRBV4-2 and TRBJ2-1, with 9 bases identical to TRBD2. CDR1 LGHNA and CDR2 YNFKEQ come from the germline V gene. This CDR3 is 13 amino acids long. The junction had 6 bases not matched to a gene; V was cut back by 8 bases and J by 7 bases. CDR3 sequence reads: CASQGTSMNEQFF. The DNA of the CDR3 is TGTGCCAGCCAGGGGACTAGCATGAATGAGCAGTTCTTC.

The chain combines TRBV29-1 with TRBJ2-3; tentatively, D is TRBD2 (5 bases). There are 12 residues in the CDR3. Per the germline V gene, CDR1 is SQVTM and CDR2 is ANQGSEA. Trimming left V 7 bases short and J 0 bases short, with 8 bases between. The CDR3 loop is CSEAESTDTQYF. As DNA, the CDR3 is TGCAGCGAAGCGGAAAGCACAGATACGCAGTATTTT.

The chain couples TRBV6-1 to TRBJ1-2; D not certain. With 3 bases removed from V and 4 bases from J, the gap between germline ends came to 9 bases. The CDR3 has 13 amino acids. CDR1 is MNHNS, CDR2 SASEGT, per germline. CDR3 nucleotides: TGTGCCAGCAGTGATGCGGGGTTCTATGGCTACACCTTC. Encoded protein: CASSDAGFYGYTF.

V usage is TRBV15 and J usage is TRBJ1-2; perhaps TRBD1 as D (6 bases). Germline CDR1 and CDR2: LNHNV and YYDKDF (reference sequence). CDR3 length equals 19 residues. Trimming cost V 0 bases and J 2 bases, with 22 bases left between them. The CDR3 loop is CATSRDPSRGAGGNYGYTF. CDR3 bases: TGTGCCACCAGCAGAGACCCCTCTCGGGGGGCGGGAGGCAACTATGGCTACACCTTC.